These T cell receptor beta chains were read from a single sample in a study of T cell clonotyping in hematopoietic cell transplantation. Repertoires were generated with immunoSEQ multiplex PCR, while TCRdb's copy carries only in-frame clones and drops some. Of several thousand clones listed, about 88% are singletons. The sequences come from peripheral blood mononuclear cells, collected before stem cell transplant. These receptors were collected from a woman aged 60-70 years with acute myeloid leukemia. Some clones in this sample may be carry-over from other donors' samples. The CDR3 runs from the conserved cysteine through the conserved F or W. The D gene is left open where the match is weak. Clone size is stated in some rows and not others, as once, few, many or a class when expanded.

V gene,D gene,clone size,J gene,CDR3 DNA,CDR3 protein
TRBV4-1,NA,NA,TRBJ1-1,TGCGCCAGCAGCCAAGGGTATTGGACGGTGATCCGAGAAGCTTTCTTT,CASSQGYWTVIREAFF
TRBV28,NA,once,TRBJ1-1,TGTGCCAGCAGTCGAAACAAGAACACTGAAGCTTTCTTT,CASSRNKNTEAFF
TRBV7-6,NA,NA,TRBJ1-1,TGTGCCAGCAGCCGGGTAGGGGTGGGCACTGAAGCTTTCTTT,CASSRVGVGTEAFF
TRBV11-2,TRBD1,NA,TRBJ1-2,TGTGCCAGCAGCCCTGACAGGGGAGGTGGCTACACCTTC,CASSPDRGGGYTF
TRBV5-6,TRBD1,NA,TRBJ1-1,TGTGCCAGCAGCGCAGGTCAAATCTGGACAGGAAGGAGGAACACTGAAGCTTTCTTT,CASSAGQIWTGRRNTEAFF
TRBV2,TRBD1,NA,TRBJ1-1,TGTGCCAGGAGACAGGGGGGAGGCACTGAAGCTTTCTTT,CARRQGGGTEAFF
TRBV10-3,NA,NA,TRBJ2-1,TGTGCCATCAGTGAGCTTCCAGGGGGGCAGACTAGCGATGAGCAGTTCTTC,CAISELPGGQTSDEQFF
TRBV5-4,TRBD1,NA,TRBJ2-3,TGTGCCAGCAGCCAAGGGGGCCAATCAGATACGCAGTATTTT,CASSQGGQSDTQYF
TRBV28,NA,NA,TRBJ2-3,TGTGCCAGCAGTTTTGCAGGCGTGAACCGAGATACGCAGTATTTT,CASSFAGVNRDTQYF
TRBV18,NA,NA,TRBJ2-2,TGTGCCAGCTCACTAGCCTCGAGGGCCAACACCGGGGAGCTGTTTTTT,CASSLASRANTGELFF
TRBV7-2,NA,NA,TRBJ1-2,TGTGCCAGCAGCTTAGAAGGGCGGGGGGGGTACACCTTC,CASSLEGRGGYTF
TRBV19,TRBD1,NA,TRBJ1-1,TGTGCCAGTAGTATAGCACAGGGGGCTGAAGCTTTCTTT,CASSIAQGAEAFF
TRBV11-2,TRBD1,NA,TRBJ2-7,TGTGCCAGCAGCTGGACAGGGGGCCCCTACGAGCAGTACTTC,CASSWTGGPYEQYF
TRBV7-9,TRBD2,NA,TRBJ2-3,TGTGCCAGCAGCTTAACTAGCGGGAGCACAGATACGCAGTATTTT,CASSLTSGSTDTQYF
TRBV20-1,NA,NA,TRBJ1-2,TGCAGTGCTAAGGACCGACGTCAGTACACCTTC,CSAKDRRQYTF
TRBV6-6,NA,few,TRBJ1-2,TGTGCCAGCTCCCCGGGGGCTTGGGCAGGCTACACCTTC,CASSPGAWAGYTF
TRBV11-1,NA,once,TRBJ2-2,TGTGCCAGCCGTTGGGACATAAACACCGGGGAGCTGTTTTTT,CASRWDINTGELFF
TRBV27,TRBD1,NA,TRBJ2-7,TGTGCCAGCAGTTGGACAGGGGGTACGTACGAGCAGTACTTC,CASSWTGGTYEQYF
TRBV7-3,NA,NA,TRBJ2-1,TGTGCCAGCAGCTCACAGGGTCATGAGCAGTTCTTC,CASSSQGHEQFF
TRBV7-2,NA,few,TRBJ2-1,TGTGCCAGCAGCTTAGCAGGAAGTGGGCTGAGGTGGCAGTTCTTC,CASSLAGSGLRWQFF
TRBV14,NA,NA,TRBJ2-7,TGTGCCAGCAGCCAAGTTTCGCACTACGAGCAGTACTTC,CASSQVSHYEQYF
TRBV7-3,NA,NA,TRBJ2-1,TGTGCCAGCAGCTCATCCGCCGGATACAATGAGCAGTTCTTC,CASSSSAGYNEQFF
TRBV5-1,TRBD2,NA,TRBJ2-3,TGCGCCAGCAGCTTGAGGCCTAGCGGGAGACTCGGAATGAGCACAGATACGCAGTATTTT,CASSLRPSGRLGMSTDTQYF
TRBV7-8,TRBD1,NA,TRBJ1-5,TGTGCCAGCAGCTTACCACCCTACAGGGGTGGCAATCAGCCCCAGCATTTT,CASSLPPYRGGNQPQHF
TRBV30,NA,NA,TRBJ1-1,TGTGCCGGCCTGGAAGGGAACACTGAAGCTTTCTTT,CAGLEGNTEAFF
TRBV10-3,NA,once,TRBJ2-1,TGTGCCATCAGTGAACAGGGCAATGAGCAGTTCTTC,CAISEQGNEQFF
TRBV30,NA,NA,TRBJ1-6,TGTGCCTGGCGTCGGGAGGTTGGACCCCTCCACTTT,CAWRREVGPLHF